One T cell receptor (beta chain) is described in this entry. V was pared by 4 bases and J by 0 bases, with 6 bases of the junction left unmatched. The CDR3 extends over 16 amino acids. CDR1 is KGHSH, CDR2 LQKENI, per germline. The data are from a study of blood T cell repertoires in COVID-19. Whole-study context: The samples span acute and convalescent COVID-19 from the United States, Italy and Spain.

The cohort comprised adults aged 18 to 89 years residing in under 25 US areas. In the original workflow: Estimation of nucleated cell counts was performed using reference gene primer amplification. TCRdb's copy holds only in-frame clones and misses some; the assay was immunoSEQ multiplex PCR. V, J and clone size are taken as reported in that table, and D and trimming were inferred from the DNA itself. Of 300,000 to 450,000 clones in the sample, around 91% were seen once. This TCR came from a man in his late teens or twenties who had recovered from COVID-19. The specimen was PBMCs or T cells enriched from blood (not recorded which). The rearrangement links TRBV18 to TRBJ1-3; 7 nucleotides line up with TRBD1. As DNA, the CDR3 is TGTGCCAGCTCACGTGAACAGGGGAACTCTGGAAACACCATATATTTT. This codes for CASSREQGNSGNTIYF.